This entry lists 25 T cell receptor beta chains sequenced from one sample in a study of blood T cell repertoires in COVID-19. The table came from immunoSEQ multiplex PCR; TCRdb's copy has only in-frame clones and leaves some out. The repertoire holds 490,000 or so clones, with 75% to 90% as singletons. Sequencing input: PBMCs or T cells enriched from blood (not recorded which). The source of these receptors is a woman in her fifties or sixties who had recovered from COVID-19.

The chain has TRBV6-5 and TRBJ1-2; D gene unclear. The germline V gene encodes CDR1 MNHEY and CDR2 SVGAGI. The V and J ends lost 2 bases and 8 bases respectively, with 9 bases between them. The CDR3 spans 12 residues. In DNA form, the CDR3 reads TGTGCCAGCAGTTACAACCCGGGAGGCTACACCTTC. Translation: CASSYNPGGYTF.

J is TRBJ1-4 and V is TRBV5-1; 11 bases fit TRBD1. After removal of 2 bases from V and 0 bases from J, the junction contained 6 bases not matched to a gene. The CDR3 has 18 residues. Germline V gene sequence: CDR1 SGHRS, CDR2 YFSETQ. CDR3 nucleotides: TGCGCCAGCAGCTTAGGGACAGGGGGTTTTGCAACTAATGAAAAACTGTTTTTT. Its protein product is CASSLGTGGFATNEKLFF.

V is TRBV10-3 and J is TRBJ1-5; TRBD1 matches 12 bases. V gave up 5 bases and J gave up 7 bases; unmatched junction bases: 3. The CDR3 loop spans 14 amino acids. The germline V gene has CDR1 ENHRY and CDR2 SYGVKD. The CDR3 DNA reads as TGTGCCATCAGTCAGGGACAGGGGGCGCAGCCCCAGCATTTT. Translating gives CAISQGQGAQPQHF.

On this clone itself: Other DNA sequences in the same sample also yield this CDR3. The chain employs TRBV5-1 and TRBJ1-6, with D possibly TRBD1 on 6 matching bases. Germline V gene lookup returns CDR1 SGHRS and CDR2 YFSETQ. The V end was cut by 7 bases, the J end by 0 bases, with 11 bases between. This CDR3 is built from 15 residues. The CDR3 spells CASSLDSSYNSPLHF. The CDR3 region has the DNA TGCGCCAGCTCCCTGGACAGCTCCTATAATTCACCCCTCCACTTT.

In its sample, this clone was seen once. The V call is TRBV2, the J call TRBJ1-2; possible D gene TRBD1, 6 bases. Germline V gene sequence: CDR1 SNHLY, CDR2 FYNNEI. Trimming took 4 bases from V and 4 from J, leaving 13 bases between them. The CDR3 spans 14 residues. In DNA form, the CDR3 reads TGTGCCAGCAGTGCAACCGGGACACTCTATGGCTACACCTTC. Residues: CASSATGTLYGYTF. The variable domain in full, with the rest retrieved from reference TRBV2 and TRBJ1-2, is EPEVTQTPSHQVTQMGQEVILRCVPISNHLYFYWYRQILGQKVEFLVSFYNNEISEKSEIFDDQFSVERPDGSNFTLKIRSTKLEDSAMYFCASSATGTLYGYTFGSGTRLTVV.

This chain's CDR3 is CASTPGTSLVRETQYF. The CDR3 DNA follows: TGTGCCAGCACCCCAGGAACCTCCCTCGTCCGAGAGACCCAGTACTTC. The chain has TRBV2 and TRBJ2-5; D gene ambiguous. Germline loops: CDR1 SNHLY, CDR2 FYNNEI. This CDR3 spans 16 amino acids. Trimming shortened V by 7 bases and J by 4 bases, and 22 bases separated the two germline ends.

V usage is TRBV2 and J usage is TRBJ2-1, with D possibly TRBD2 on 7 matching bases. V lost 8 bases and J lost 10, with 18 bases in between. The CDR3 has 13 amino acids. In germline, CDR1 is SNHLY, CDR2 FYNNEI. CDR3 DNA: TGTGCCAGCCTCGGGACGGGGGGCTGGGAGCAGTTCTTC. Its protein is CASLGTGGWEQFF.

V gene TRBV5-1 combines with J gene TRBJ1-5; 7 bases agree with TRBD1. The junction had 0 bases not matched to a gene; V was cut back by 0 bases and J by 6 bases. The CDR3 is 13 residues long. Germline lookup yields CDR1 SGHRS and CDR2 YFSETQ. The CDR3 DNA follows: TGCGCCAGCAGCTTGGACAGGGGTCAGCCCCAGCATTTT. This encodes CASSLDRGQPQHF.

The chain links TRBV6-1 to TRBJ1-4; 7 nucleotides align to TRBD1. The germline V gene has CDR1 MNHNS and CDR2 SASEGT. V shed 1 base and J 7 bases; nucleotides not matched to a gene: 6. This CDR3 has 15 residues. The CDR3 loop is CASSEGWQGGEKLFF. For the CDR3, the DNA is TGTGCCAGCAGTGAAGGGTGGCAGGGGGGTGAAAAACTGTTTTTT.

The chain is built from TRBV19 and TRBJ2-2, with D possibly being TRBD2 (6 bases). V was cut by 7 bases and J by 5 bases, with 11 bases left in between. Germline CDR1 reads LNHDA; CDR2 reads SQIVND (reference sequence). The CDR3 consists of 13 residues. In nucleotides, the CDR3 is TGTGCCAGTATGGGGGGTCGGACCGGGGAGCTGTTTTTT. As protein: CASMGGRTGELFF.

Details on this clone: At one boundary the junction diverges from the germline segment, which might be a read error. This chain uses TRBV2 with TRBJ2-3; no clear D. The germline CDR1 and CDR2 sequences are SNHLY and FYNNEI. The CDR3 loop spans 12 amino acids. The CDR3: CASSAAWQDPHF. Here the CDR3 DNA reads TGTGCCAGCAGTGCCGCCTGGCAGGATCCCCATTTT.

The table lists this clone with a few counts. The chain is built from TRBV2 and TRBJ1-6; 11 bases map to TRBD1. Per germline, CDR1 SNHLY and CDR2 FYNNEI. With 7 bases clipped from V and 10 bases from J, the junction kept 18 bases outside the gene matches. The CDR3 is 18 amino acids. In DNA, the CDR3 is TGTGCCAGCAAAAAAGGACAGGGGGCTGGAAGGGATGGCTCACCCCTCCACTTT. It translates to CASKKGQGAGRDGSPLHF.

V and J are TRBV24-1 and TRBJ2-7; D gene ambiguous. Germline V gives CDR1 KGHDR, CDR2 SFDVKD. V lost 6 bases and J 1 base, leaving 9 bases between the germline ends. This CDR3 contains 13 residues. The CDR3 sequence: CATSSPTSYEQYF. The CDR3 DNA reads TGTGCCACCAGTAGTCCCACATCCTACGAGCAGTACTTC.

The chain employs TRBV27 and TRBJ1-2; 10 nucleotides line up with TRBD1. This CDR3 region has 15 residues. Germline loops: CDR1 MNHEY, CDR2 SMNVEV (reference sequence). Unmatched junction bases numbered 9, after V lost 3 bases and J lost 8 bases. As DNA, the CDR3 is TGTGCCAGCAGTTTCGGCCCAGGGACAGGGGCCGGCTACACCTTC. It specifies CASSFGPGTGAGYTF.

This clone has a single count. The chain carries TRBV27 and TRBJ2-7; D is uncertain. Germline V gene data show CDR1 as MNHEY and CDR2 as SMNVEV (reference sequence). This CDR3 region has 14 residues. The ends were cut back, 6 bases at V and 5 bases at J, with 17 bases in the middle. CDR3 nucleotide sequence: TGTGCCAGCAGCAAGTTAGAAAAGCTACACGAGCAGTACTTC. This translates into CASSKLEKLHEQYF.

The V and J genes are TRBV19 and TRBJ1-6, with 9 bases matching TRBD1. CDR3 size: 14 residues. The ends lost 8 bases at V and 10 bases at J; junction bases unmatched: 9. Per germline, CDR1 LNHDA and CDR2 SQIVND (reference sequence). CDR3 loop: CASGRGQGDSPLHF. The CDR3 DNA reads TGTGCCAGTGGAAGGGGACAGGGAGACTCACCCCTCCACTTT.

The chain recombines TRBV18 with TRBJ2-2; D is perhaps TRBD2 (5 bases). This CDR3 has 17 amino acids. V dropped 2 bases and J dropped 5 bases, with 18 bases sitting between them. Germline values: CDR1 KGHSH, CDR2 LQKENI. CDR3 in DNA: TGTGCCAGCTCACCAATTGGACTCCAGGCCCTTACCGGGGAGCTGTTTTTT. It specifies CASSPIGLQALTGELFF.

The count of this clone is one. The gene calls are TRBV9 and TRBJ1-2; D is undetermined. This CDR3 spans 11 amino acids. V was trimmed by 2 bases and J by 12 bases, leaving 11 bases between them. Germline V gene sequence: CDR1 SGDLS, CDR2 YYNGEE. This chain's CDR3 is CASSVPPEDTF. CDR3 nucleotide sequence: TGTGCCAGCAGCGTGCCCCCTGAGGACACCTTC.

The chain combines TRBV5-6 with TRBJ1-4; D possibly corresponds to TRBD1 (5 bases). Germline CDR1 reads SGHDT; CDR2 reads YYEEEE. The CDR3 extends over 15 amino acids. V was trimmed by 4 bases and J by 0 bases, leaving 10 bases between them. CDR3 sequence: CASSMWGATNEKLFF. CDR3 nucleotides: TGTGCCAGCAGCATGTGGGGGGCAACTAATGAAAAACTGTTTTTT. The whole variable domain, remainder taken from reference TRBV5-6 and TRBJ1-4, is DAGVTQSPTHLIKTRGQQVTLRCSPKSGHDTVSWYQQALGQGPQFIFQYYEEEERQRGNFPDRFSGHQFPNYSSELNVNALLLGDSALYLCASSMWGATNEKLFFGSGTQLSVL.

Worth noting for this clone: This specimen includes other DNA sequences encoding the same CDR3. The chain carries TRBV2 and TRBJ1-5; D gene unclear. Germline-derived CDR1 and CDR2 are SNHLY and FYNNEI. This CDR3 comprises 15 residues. V lost 4 bases, J lost 1 base, and 11 bases lay in between. The CDR3 loop reads CASSAEGLSNQPQHF. In nucleotides, the CDR3 is TGTGCCAGCAGTGCGGAGGGATTAAGCAATCAGCCCCAGCATTTT.

The chain couples TRBV6-2 or TRBV6-3 to TRBJ1-1; no clear D. Germline V gene lookup returns CDR1 MNHEY and CDR2 SVGEGT. The CDR3 spans 13 residues. Trimming took 2 bases from V and 7 from J, leaving 11 bases between them. CDR3 nucleotide sequence: TGTGCCAGCAGTTACAGGGAAGGAGGTGAAGCTTTCTTT. Its protein product is CASSYREGGEAFF.

The chain joins TRBV5-1 to TRBJ2-6; D call uncertain. The V end was cut by 4 bases, the J end by 4 bases, with 9 bases between. This CDR3 region has 14 residues. Germline V gives CDR1 SGHRS, CDR2 YFSETQ. The CDR3 region is CASSPGSGANVLTF. CDR3 nucleotide sequence: TGCGCCAGCAGCCCGGGTTCGGGGGCCAACGTCCTGACTTTC.

The chain joins TRBV21-1 to TRBJ2-3; TRBD1 is the table's D call and was not checked against the DNA. TRBV21-1 is a pseudogene locus. This CDR3 is built from 15 residues. The CDR3 reads CASTQGTGLSDTQYF. CDR3 nucleotides: TGTGCCAGCACCCAGGGGACAGGGTTGTCAGATACGCAGTATTTT.

The rearrangement joins TRBV5-4 to TRBJ2-1; the match to TRBD1 covers 12 bases. The germline V gene encodes CDR1 SGHNT and CDR2 YYREEE (reference sequence). V was clipped by 2 bases and J by 9 bases; unmatched bases: 9. The CDR3 has 16 amino acids. This chain's CDR3 is CASSFSPGTGGPEQFF. Written as DNA, the CDR3 is TGTGCCAGCAGCTTTTCACCGGGGACAGGGGGCCCTGAGCAGTTCTTC.

V and J are TRBV2 and TRBJ1-1; no clear D. V was pared by 8 bases and J by 4 bases, with 14 bases between. Germline-derived CDR1 and CDR2 are SNHLY and FYNNEI. This CDR3 comprises 13 residues. The CDR3 region has the DNA TGTGCCAGCGCCGTACCGAGCCCCACTGAAGCTTTCTTT. Translating it yields CASAVPSPTEAFF.